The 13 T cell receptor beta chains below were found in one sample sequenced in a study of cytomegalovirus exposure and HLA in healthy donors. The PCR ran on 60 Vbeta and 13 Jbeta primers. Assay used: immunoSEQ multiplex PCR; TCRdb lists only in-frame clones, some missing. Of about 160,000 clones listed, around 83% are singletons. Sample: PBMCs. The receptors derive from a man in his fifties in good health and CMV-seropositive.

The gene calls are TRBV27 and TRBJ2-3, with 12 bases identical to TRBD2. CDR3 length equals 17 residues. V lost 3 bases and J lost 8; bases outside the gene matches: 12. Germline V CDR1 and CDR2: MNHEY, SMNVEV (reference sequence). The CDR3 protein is CASSFTTNPGLAGTQYF. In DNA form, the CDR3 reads TGTGCCAGCAGTTTCACTACAAATCCGGGACTAGCGGGTACGCAGTATTTT.

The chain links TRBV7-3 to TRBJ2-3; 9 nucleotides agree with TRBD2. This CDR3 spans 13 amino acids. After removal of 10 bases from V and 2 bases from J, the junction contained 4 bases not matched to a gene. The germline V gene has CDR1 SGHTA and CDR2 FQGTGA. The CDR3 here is CATAGGSTDTQYF. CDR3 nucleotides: TGTGCCACGGCGGGAGGGTCCACAGATACGCAGTATTTT. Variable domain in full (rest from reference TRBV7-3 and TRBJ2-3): GAGVSQTPSNKVTEKGKYVELRCDPISGHTALYWYRQSLGQGPEFLIYFQGTGAADDSGLPNDRFFAVRPEGSVSTLKIQRTERGDSAVYLCATAGGSTDTQYFGPGTRLTVL.

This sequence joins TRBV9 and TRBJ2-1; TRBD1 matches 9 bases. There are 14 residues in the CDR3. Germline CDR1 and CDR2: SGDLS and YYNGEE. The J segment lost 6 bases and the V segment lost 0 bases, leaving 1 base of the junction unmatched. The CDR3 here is CASSVGTGVNEQFF. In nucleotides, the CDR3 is TGTGCCAGCAGCGTAGGGACAGGGGTCAATGAGCAGTTCTTC.

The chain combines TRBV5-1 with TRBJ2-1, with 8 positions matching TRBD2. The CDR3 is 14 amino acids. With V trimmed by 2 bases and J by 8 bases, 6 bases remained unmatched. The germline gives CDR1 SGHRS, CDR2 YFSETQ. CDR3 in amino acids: CASSFSGGGDEQFF. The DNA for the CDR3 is TGCGCCAGCAGCTTCAGCGGGGGTGGTGATGAGCAGTTCTTC. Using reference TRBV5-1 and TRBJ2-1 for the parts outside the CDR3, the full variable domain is KAGVTQTPRYLIKTRGQQVTLSCSPISGHRSVSWYQQTPGQGLQFLFEYFSETQRNKGNFPGRFSGRQFSNSRSEMNVSTLELGDSALYLCASSFSGGGDEQFFGPGTRLTVL.

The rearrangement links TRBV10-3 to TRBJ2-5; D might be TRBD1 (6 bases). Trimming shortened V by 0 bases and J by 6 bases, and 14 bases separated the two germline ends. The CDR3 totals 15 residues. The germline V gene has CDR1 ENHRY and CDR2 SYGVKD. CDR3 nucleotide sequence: TGTGCCATCAGTGAGTCGGGCCAGCAGGGGCAGACCCAGTACTTC. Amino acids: CAISESGQQGQTQYF.

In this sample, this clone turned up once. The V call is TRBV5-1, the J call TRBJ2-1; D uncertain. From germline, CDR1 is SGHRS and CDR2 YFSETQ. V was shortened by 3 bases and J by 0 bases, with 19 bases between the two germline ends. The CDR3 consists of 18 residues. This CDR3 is CASSSTLTSDSSYNEQFF. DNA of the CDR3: TGCGCCAGCAGCTCTACCTTGACGAGCGATAGCTCCTACAATGAGCAGTTCTTC.

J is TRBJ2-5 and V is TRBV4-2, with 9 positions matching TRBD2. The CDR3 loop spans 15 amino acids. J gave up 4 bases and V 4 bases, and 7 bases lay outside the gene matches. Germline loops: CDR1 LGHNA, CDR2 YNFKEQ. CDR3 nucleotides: TGTGCCAGCAGCCGCGTAGCGGGGGAGTCAGAGACCCAGTACTTC. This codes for CASSRVAGESETQYF.

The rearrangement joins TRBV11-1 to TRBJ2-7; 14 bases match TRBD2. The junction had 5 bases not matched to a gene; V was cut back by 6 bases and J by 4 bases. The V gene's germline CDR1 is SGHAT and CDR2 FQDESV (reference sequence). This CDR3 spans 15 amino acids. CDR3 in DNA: TGTGCCAGCAGTCGACTAGCGGGGGGGCTATACGAGCAGTACTTC. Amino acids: CASSRLAGGLYEQYF.

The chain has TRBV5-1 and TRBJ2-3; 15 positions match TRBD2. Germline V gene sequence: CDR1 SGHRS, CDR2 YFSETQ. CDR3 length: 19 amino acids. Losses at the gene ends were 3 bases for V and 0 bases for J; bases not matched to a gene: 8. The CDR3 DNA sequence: TGCGCCAGCAGCTCCGGGACTAGCGGGGGGCGTGGGAGCACAGATACGCAGTATTTT. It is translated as CASSSGTSGGRGSTDTQYF. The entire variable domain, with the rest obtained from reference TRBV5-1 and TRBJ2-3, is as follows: KAGVTQTPRYLIKTRGQQVTLSCSPISGHRSVSWYQQTPGQGLQFLFEYFSETQRNKGNFPGRFSGRQFSNSRSEMNVSTLELGDSALYLCASSSGTSGGRGSTDTQYFGPGTRLTVL.

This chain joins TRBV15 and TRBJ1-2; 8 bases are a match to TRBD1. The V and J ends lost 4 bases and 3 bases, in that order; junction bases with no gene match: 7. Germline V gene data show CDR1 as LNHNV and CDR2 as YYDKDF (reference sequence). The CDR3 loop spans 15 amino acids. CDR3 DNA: TGTGCCACCAGCAACAGACAGGGGAGAGACTATGGCTACACCTTC. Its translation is CATSNRQGRDYGYTF.

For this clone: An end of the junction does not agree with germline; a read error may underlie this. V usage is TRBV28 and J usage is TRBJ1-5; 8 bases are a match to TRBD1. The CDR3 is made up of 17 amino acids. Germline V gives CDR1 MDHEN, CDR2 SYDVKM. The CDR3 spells CAGRSKPDRVWNQPQHF. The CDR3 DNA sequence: TGTGCCGGCAGGTCGAAACCGGACAGGGTATGGAATCAGCCCCAGCATTTT.

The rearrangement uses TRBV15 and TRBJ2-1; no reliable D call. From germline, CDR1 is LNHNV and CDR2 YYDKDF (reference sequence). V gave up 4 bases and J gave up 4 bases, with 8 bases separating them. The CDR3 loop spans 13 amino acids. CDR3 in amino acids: CATSMPLYNEQFF. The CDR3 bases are TGTGCCACCAGCATGCCACTTTACAATGAGCAGTTCTTC.

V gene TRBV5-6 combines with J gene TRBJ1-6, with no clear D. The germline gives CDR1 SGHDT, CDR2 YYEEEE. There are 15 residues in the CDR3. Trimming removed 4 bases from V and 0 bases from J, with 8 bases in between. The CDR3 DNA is TGTGCCAGCAGCCTCGGGAGCTCCTATAATTCACCCCTCCACTTT. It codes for CASSLGSSYNSPLHF. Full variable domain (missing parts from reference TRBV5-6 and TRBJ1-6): DAGVTQSPTHLIKTRGQQVTLRCSPKSGHDTVSWYQQALGQGPQFIFQYYEEEERQRGNFPDRFSGHQFPNYSSELNVNALLLGDSALYLCASSLGSSYNSPLHFGNGTRLTVT.